These 21 T cell receptor beta chains came from one sample sequenced in a study of T cells in women clearing cervical HPV infection. Method: immunoSEQ multiplex PCR; TCRdb's copy keeps in-frame clones and lacks some. The sample's table shows 49,000 or so clones. Sample: blood buffy coat. Receptors originate from a woman between 18 and 69 years old with a cervical HPV16 infection that either progressed to CIN3+ or cleared (not recorded which).

Points on this clone: The CDR3 end falls 3 residues outside the read, so it is completed with the germline J gene. The gene calls are TRBV30 and TRBJ1-1, with D possibly being TRBD1 (6 bases). The length of the CDR3 is 14 residues. CDR1 is GTSNPN, CDR2 SVGIG, per germline (reference sequence). The V end lost 2 bases, the J end lost 0 bases, and 10 bases lay between the germline ends. CDR3 residues: CAWSRTDLNTEAFF. The DNA read from the CDR3 is TGTGCCTGGAGTAGGACAGACTTGAACACTGAA.

On this clone itself: From the germline J gene comes the end of the CDR3, since the read stops 3 residues before it. J is TRBJ1-1 and V is TRBV2; D possibly corresponds to TRBD1 (6 bases). The CDR3 covers 14 residues. Trimming cost V 8 bases and J 3 bases, with 16 bases left between them. The germline V gene has CDR1 SNHLY and CDR2 FYNNEI. The CDR3 spells CASSVDTGYTEAFF. The part of the CDR3 DNA that was read is TGTGCCAGCTCAGTGGATACAGGGTACACTGAA.

About this clone: The read stops 3 residues short of the end of the CDR3; the missing end is completed from the germline J gene. The chain uses TRBV7-2 and TRBJ1-2, with TRBD1 matching 7 bases. This CDR3 has 17 amino acids. CDR1 is SGHTA, CDR2 FQGNSA, per germline. The CDR3 loop reads CASSLAGSGGTTYDYTF. CDR3 DNA, as far as it was read: TGTGCCAGCAGCTTAGCTGGGTCAGGGGGGACAACCTACGAC.

With regard to this clone: The read terminates 3 residues before the CDR3 end, so the remaining end is supplied by the germline J gene. This rearrangement joins TRBV20-1 to TRBJ2-2; 7 nucleotides agree with TRBD2. This CDR3 region has 15 residues. Per germline, CDR1 DFQATT and CDR2 SNEGSKA (reference sequence). The V gene end was trimmed by 5 bases and the J gene end by 0 bases; junction bases not matched to a gene: 6. CDR3 sequence: CSAQSGAANTGELFF. The CDR3 bases that were read are TGCAGTGCTCAGAGCGGGGCCGCGAACACCGGGGAG.

The CDR3 protein is CASRTLTGQGNTEAFF. The sequenced part of the CDR3 DNA is TGTGCCAGTAGGACACTAACGGGACAGGGGAACACTGAA. This chain uses TRBV19 with TRBJ1-1; 9 bases map to TRBD1. The CDR3 end falls 3 residues outside the read, so it is completed with the germline J gene. Per germline, CDR1 LNHDA and CDR2 SQIVND (reference sequence). The J segment lost 1 base and the V segment lost 6 bases, leaving 9 bases of the junction unmatched. The CDR3 is made up of 16 amino acids. The whole variable domain, filled in from reference TRBV19 and TRBJ1-1, reads DGGITQSPKYLFRKEGQNVTLSCEQNLNHDAMYWYRQDPGQGLRLIYYSQIVNDFQKGDIAEGYSVSREKKESFPLTVTSAQKNPTAFYLCASRTLTGQGNTEAFFGQGTRLTVV.

With regard to this clone: The CDR3 extends 3 residues past the end of the read, so its final part is completed from the germline J gene. This chain uses TRBV18 with TRBJ2-5, with 10 nucleotides matching TRBD1. J gave up 2 bases and V 4 bases, and 10 bases lay outside the gene matches. The CDR3 extends over 17 amino acids. Germline CDR1 and CDR2: KGHSH and LQKENI. CDR3 protein: CASSLLSRDRGQETQYF. The CDR3 bases that were read are TGTGCCAGCTCACTTCTCTCCCGGGACAGGGGACAAGAGACC. Full variable domain (missing parts from reference TRBV18 and TRBJ2-5): NAGVMQNPRHLVRRRGQEARLRCSPMKGHSHVYWYRQLPEEGLKFMVYLQKENIIDESGMPKERFSAEFPKEGPSILRIQQVVRGDSAAYFCASSLLSRDRGQETQYFGPGTRLLVL.

As for this clone: The DNA ends 3 residues before the CDR3 does, and the rest of the CDR3 is filled in from the germline J gene. The rearrangement joins TRBV7-2 to TRBJ1-2; D remains ambiguous. The germline V gene has CDR1 SGHTA and CDR2 FQGNSA. This CDR3 region has 14 residues. Trimming removed 1 base at V and 1 base at J, with 7 bases between. Partial CDR3 DNA: TGTGCCAGCAGCTTAGAGGGTTTTAACTATGGC. Its translation: CASSLEGFNYG. In full, the CDR3 is CASSLEGFNYGYTF.

The DNA read from the CDR3 is TGTGCCAGCAGCTTTGGGACAGGGGACACCGGGGAG. Its protein is CASSFGTGDTGE. The whole CDR3 is CASSFGTGDTGELFF. This rearrangement joins TRBV2 to TRBJ2-2; 10 bases are a match to TRBD1. The read ends 3 residues shy of where the CDR3 ends; the end is completed using the germline J gene. The CDR3 is 15 amino acids. V lost 6 bases, J lost 3 bases, and 4 bases stayed unmatched. The germline V gene has CDR1 SNHLY and CDR2 FYNNEI.

A note on this clone: The missing CDR3 end, 3 residues past where the read stops, is filled in from the germline J gene. The chain couples TRBV7-3 to TRBJ2-3, with TRBD2 matching 8 bases. The V and J ends lost 5 bases and 5 bases, in that order; junction bases with no gene match: 12. CDR3 length equals 16 residues. Germline values: CDR1 SGHTA, CDR2 FQGTGA. The CDR3 loop is CASSAQGGGTRDTQYF. The sequenced CDR3 bases are TGTGCCAGCAGCGCCCAGGGCGGGGGGACTAGAGATACG.

With respect to this clone: The read ends 3 residues before the CDR3 terminus; that terminus is restored from the germline J gene. The chain links TRBV30 to TRBJ2-7; D is undetermined. V was shortened by 2 bases and J by 1 base, with 3 bases between the two germline ends. CDR1 is GTSNPN, CDR2 SVGIG, per germline (reference sequence). The CDR3 length is 11 residues. CDR3 residues: CAWSRSYEQYF. CDR3 bases read: TGTGCCTGGAGTCGGTCCTACGAG.

CDR3 DNA, as far as it was read: TGTGCCAGTAGTATTGCAGGGTTATCAAATGAG. This encodes CASSIAGLSNE. The CDR3 in its entirety is CASSIAGLSNEQFF. The chain uses TRBV19 and TRBJ2-1, with a tentative D call TRBD1 (5 bases). From the germline J gene comes the end of the CDR3, since the read stops 3 residues before it. Trimming pared 3 bases from V and 7 bases from J, leaving 13 bases between. Germline assignment: CDR1 LNHDA and CDR2 SQIVND (reference sequence). The CDR3 length is 14 residues.

Concerning this clone: With the read ending 3 residues before the CDR3 end, the germline J gene is used to fill in that end. V and J are TRBV29-1 and TRBJ1-1, with 7 bases fitting TRBD1. The V segment lost 6 bases and the J segment 5 bases; nucleotides outside the gene matches: 30. Germline CDR1 reads SQVTM; CDR2 reads ANQGSEA. CDR3 length equals 20 residues. CDR3 DNA (partial): TGCAGCGTCAATACCGCTCCCTATGAGGGGGATCCCAGGGGGAGTACTGAA. Encoded protein: CSVNTAPYEGDPRGSTE. The full-length CDR3 reads as CSVNTAPYEGDPRGSTEAFF.

In the case of this clone: Read data end 3 residues before the CDR3 end; the end is taken from the germline J gene. This chain connects TRBV5-5 to TRBJ2-7; D gene ambiguous. Looked up from germline, CDR1 is SGHKS and CDR2 is YYEKEE (reference sequence). Between the trimmed V and J ends, which lost 0 bases and 4 bases, there was a span of 14 bases. CDR3 size: 15 residues. Incomplete CDR3 DNA: TGTGCCAGCAGCTTGGGACCAGGCGCAGTTTACGAG. This sequence encodes CASSLGPGAVYE. The full-length CDR3 reads as CASSLGPGAVYEQYF.

As concerns this clone: The read stops 3 residues short of the end of the CDR3; the missing end is completed from the germline J gene. The V and J genes are TRBV30 and TRBJ1-5; TRBD1 matches at 8 bases. V lost 3 bases and J lost 2; bases outside the gene matches: 6. Germline V gene sequence: CDR1 GTSNPN, CDR2 SVGIG (reference sequence). The CDR3 contains 15 residues. Here the CDR3 reads CAWSLQTGGNQPQHF. CDR3 DNA (partial): TGTGCCTGGAGCCTCCAGACAGGGGGCAATCAGCCC.

Turning to this clone: The CDR3 goes on 3 residues after the read ends, and that part is filled in from the germline J gene. The chain recombines TRBV11-2 with TRBJ2-5; weak D call: TRBD1 (6 bases). V was clipped by 3 bases and J by 5 bases, with 13 bases between them. The CDR3 has 14 amino acids. Germline V gene sequence: CDR1 SGHAT, CDR2 FQNNGV. Partial CDR3 DNA: TGTGCCAGCAGCTTCGGCGGTACAGGGGAGACC. Encoded protein: CASSFGGTGET. The whole CDR3 sequence reads CASSFGGTGETQYF. Based on the CDR3 plus reference TRBV11-2 and TRBJ2-5, the full variable domain is EAGVAQSPRYKIIEKRQSVAFWCNPISGHATLYWYQQILGQGPKLLIQFQNNGVVDDSQLPKDRFSAERLKGVDSTLKIQPAKLEDSAVYLCASSFGGTGETQYFGPGTRLLVL.

Regarding this clone: The CDR3 end lies 3 residues beyond the end of the read and is filled in from the germline J gene. The chain couples TRBV2 to TRBJ2-7, with 11 bases lining up with TRBD2. The CDR3 extends over 14 amino acids. Trimming removed 6 bases from V and 4 bases from J; junction bases left unmatched: 5. Germline V CDR1 and CDR2: SNHLY, FYNNEI. Partial CDR3 DNA: TGTGCCAGCAGAGAGTCTAGCGGGAGGTACGAG. Protein: CASRESSGRYE. The CDR3 as a whole reads CASRESSGRYEQYF.

Notes on this clone: The read ends 3 residues early relative to the CDR3; the germline J gene fills the gap. This rearrangement joins TRBV2 to TRBJ2-1; 7 bases are a match to TRBD2. With 5 bases clipped from V and 0 bases from J, the junction kept 1 base outside the gene matches. Germline loops: CDR1 SNHLY, CDR2 FYNNEI. The CDR3 length is 14 residues. CDR3 in amino acids: CASSRTSSYNEQFF. CDR3 DNA, as far as it was read: TGTGCCAGCAGTAGGACTAGCTCCTACAATGAG.

To note about this clone: The CDR3 is cut off 3 residues early in the read; its end comes from the germline J gene. V and J are TRBV18 and TRBJ1-4; TRBD1 is a possible D gene (5 bases). Germline-derived CDR1 and CDR2 are KGHSH and LQKENI. The CDR3 spans 16 residues. The sequenced part of the CDR3 DNA is TGTGCCAGCTCACCAGGGGGTCGCGGGGATAATTCACCA. Protein sequence: CASSPGGRGDNSP. The full CDR3 sequence reads CASSPGGRGDNSPLFF.

Turning to this clone: The DNA ends 3 residues before the CDR3 does, and the rest of the CDR3 is filled in from the germline J gene. This chain connects TRBV6-2 or TRBV6-3 to TRBJ2-1; 9 nucleotides line up with TRBD1. The CDR3 is 16 amino acids. Germline V CDR1 and CDR2: MNHEY, SVGEGT. V trimming: 6 bases; J trimming: 2 bases; junction bases outside the gene matches: 8. The CDR3 protein is CASRLRQGVTYNEQFF. The DNA read from the CDR3 is TGTGCCAGCAGACTCCGACAGGGGGTAACCTACAATGAG.

A note on this clone: The read stops 3 residues short of the end of the CDR3; the missing end is completed from the germline J gene. The J gene is TRBJ2-3, the V gene TRBV30; 11 bases align to TRBD1. The CDR3 consists of 17 residues. Germline V gene sequence: CDR1 GTSNPN, CDR2 SVGIG (reference sequence). V was clipped by 0 bases and J by 3 bases; unmatched bases: 8. CDR3 loop: CAWSVLYGTGGTDTQYF. The sequenced CDR3 bases are TGTGCCTGGAGTGTACTGTATGGGACAGGGGGAACAGATACG.

Concerning this clone: Read sequence stops 3 residues before the CDR3 end, and the germline J gene provides the missing end. The J gene is TRBJ2-7, the V gene TRBV6-1, with 8 bases fitting TRBD1. The trim removed 2 bases at V and 5 bases at J, leaving 8 bases unmatched. This CDR3 is built from 15 residues. CDR1 MNHNS and CDR2 SASEGT come from the germline V gene. CDR3 region: CASSEKAGGGHEQYF. The CDR3 DNA, read in part, is TGTGCCAGCAGTGAAAAGGCAGGGGGCGGACACGAG.